The 12 T cell receptor beta chains listed next were all sequenced from one sample in a study of T-cell memory formation after mild COVID-19. MiXCR was run by TCRdb on the 5' RACE reads, yielding one entry per CDR3 protein. The table shows around 470,000 distinct CDR3 sequences, with over 15% occurring only once. The sequenced material came from PBMCs or a T cell subset sorted from them (not recorded which). The receptors derive from an adult woman who had mild COVID-19 (a few samples of this study predate the infection). Cell type and time point are not known.

This clonotype has a handful of counts. The chain combines TRBV19 with TRBJ2-7; 7 bases map to TRBD2. The ends lost 1 base at V and 6 bases at J; junction bases unmatched: 21. The CDR3 runs to 19 residues. CDR1 and CDR2 from the germline V gene are LNHDA and SQIVND (reference sequence). The DNA of the CDR3 is TGTGCCAGTAGTATAGTCAGGGCTAGCGGCTTCTTAAATGGGGGCGAGCAGTACTTC. Residues: CASSIVRASGFLNGGEQYF.

A few counts support this clonotype. CDR3 sequence reads: CASSLEPGANVLTF. The CDR3 DNA reads as TGCGCCAGCAGCTTGGAACCTGGGGCCAACGTCCTGACTTTC. The chain combines TRBV5-1 with TRBJ2-6; no definite D call. The germline V and J ends were trimmed by 0 bases and 2 bases, with 3 bases remaining between them. The germline gives CDR1 SGHRS, CDR2 YFSETQ. The CDR3 runs to 14 residues.

The chain combines TRBV12-3 or TRBV12-4 with TRBJ2-1, with a weak D call TRBD2 (5 bases). This CDR3 is built from 13 residues. V was cut by 8 bases and J by 10 bases, with 18 bases left in between. The CDR3 reads CASGPIERREQFF. The CDR3 nucleotides are TGTGCCAGCGGTCCAATTGAGCGGAGGGAGCAGTTCTTC.

The CDR3 sequence: CASRGGQGAQIEQFF. CDR3 nucleotides: TGTGCCAGCAGGGGAGGACAGGGGGCGCAGATTGAGCAGTTCTTC. This chain joins TRBV12-3 or TRBV12-4 and TRBJ2-1; 11 bases fit TRBD1. J lost 9 bases, V lost 6 bases, and 10 bases had no gene match. The CDR3 runs to 15 residues.

The V call is TRBV6-6, the J call TRBJ1-2; D is possibly TRBD1 (6 bases). Deletions cut 0 bases from V and 3 bases from J, with 11 bases between. The CDR3 spans 15 residues. The germline V gene has CDR1 MNHNY and CDR2 SVGAGI (reference sequence). The CDR3: CASSYSVRGDYGYTF. CDR3 in DNA: TGTGCCAGCAGTTACTCGGTTAGGGGGGACTATGGCTACACCTTC.

This clonotype was detected a few times. The J gene is TRBJ2-5, the V gene TRBV10-3, with D tentatively TRBD1 (6 bases). Germline V gives CDR1 ENHRY, CDR2 SYGVKD. Trimming pared 9 bases from V and 2 bases from J, leaving 25 bases between. The CDR3 spans 17 residues. The CDR3 region has the DNA TGTGCCATGCGCCGATTTACCCCGGGACAAGCACAAGAGACCCAGTACTTC. Protein: CAMRRFTPGQAQETQYF.

This rearrangement joins TRBV29-1 to TRBJ2-1; the D is unclear. The ends were cut back, 5 bases at V and 1 base at J, with 6 bases in the middle. The CDR3 is made up of 12 amino acids. CDR1 and CDR2 (germline): SQVTM, ANQGSEA. CDR3 amino acids: CSVKSSYNEQFF. CDR3 coding DNA: TGCAGCGTTAAGAGTTCCTACAATGAGCAGTTCTTC.

This chain joins TRBV7-2 and TRBJ2-7, with TRBD2 matching over 10 bases. This CDR3 has 15 amino acids. The V segment lost 7 bases and the J segment 9 bases; nucleotides outside the gene matches: 15. Germline loops: CDR1 SGHTA, CDR2 FQGNSA. The CDR3 sequence is CASTASGSMIVRQYF. The CDR3 region has the DNA TGTGCCAGCACCGCTAGCGGGAGCATGATAGTCCGGCAGTACTTC.

Remarks on this clonotype: Germline and junction disagree at one end, which may indicate a read error. The V call is TRBV19, the J call TRBJ1-1, with 9 positions matching TRBD1. Germline values: CDR1 LNHDA, CDR2 SQIVND (reference sequence). The CDR3 is 14 amino acids. CDR3 sequence reads: CASTNMPGQGRAFF. The CDR3 DNA reads TGTGCCAGTACTAACATGCCGGGACAGGGTAGGGCTTTTTTT.

The chain links TRBV11-2 to TRBJ2-1; 9 nucleotides match TRBD2. Trimming removed 6 bases from V and 7 bases from J; junction bases left unmatched: 7. Germline V lookup: CDR1 SGHAT, CDR2 FQNNGV. The CDR3 runs 14 residues. CDR3 in DNA: TGTGCCAGCAGTCCCGCGGGAGGGGCGAATGAGCAGTTCTTC. Translated: CASSPAGGANEQFF.

The chain combines TRBV15 with TRBJ2-3; perhaps D is TRBD1 or TRBD2 (5 bases each). The germline V gene encodes CDR1 LNHNV and CDR2 YYDKDF (reference sequence). V was trimmed by 6 bases and J by 2 bases, leaving 15 bases between them. The CDR3 loop spans 15 amino acids. The CDR3 is CATSFGDGPTDTQYF. The CDR3, as DNA: TGTGCCACCAGTTTCGGGGACGGCCCCACAGATACGCAGTATTTT.

This clonotype has a count of ten or more. The chain couples TRBV24-1 to TRBJ2-2; 8 bases align to TRBD1. Trimming took 1 base from V and 5 from J; bases not matched to a gene: 8. Looked up from germline, CDR1 is KGHDR and CDR2 is SFDVKD. The CDR3 totals 17 residues. The CDR3 loop is CATSDFRTGRLTGELFF. CDR3 sequence (DNA): TGTGCCACCAGTGATTTTCGGACAGGGAGATTGACCGGGGAGCTGTTTTTT.